The source of this T cell receptor (beta chain) is a study of cytomegalovirus exposure and HLA in healthy donors. Germline V gives CDR1 LNHDA, CDR2 SQIVND (reference sequence). Deletions cut 5 bases from V and 5 bases from J, with 12 bases between. The CDR3 runs 14 residues. In its sample, this clone was seen a few times. PCR amplification relied on 60 Vbeta primers (plus 13 Jbeta primers). Repertoires were generated with immunoSEQ multiplex PCR, while TCRdb's copy carries only in-frame clones and drops some. This sample has 150,000 to 200,000 clones, with over 65% found just once. The V and J genes are TRBV19 and TRBJ2-2, with D possibly matching TRBD2 (6 bases). This sequence originates from a man aged 35 to 55 in good health and CMV-seropositive. Sequenced input: PBMCs. The DNA of the CDR3 is TGTGCCAGTAGTCCGGCCCGGGGGACCGGGGAGCTGTTTTTT. This translates into CASSPARGTGELFF.